The next 22 T cell receptor beta chains were all read from a single sample in a study of T-cell reconstitution after alpha-beta-depleted transplantation in children. Unique molecular identifiers were used in preparing the TCRbeta library. TCRdb re-called the PCR reads through MiXCR, storing one row per CDR3 protein. The sample holds approximately 510,000 distinct CDR3 sequences; about 18% are singletons and the top ten take roughly 3.3%. The sequenced sample was PBMCs from the stem cell graft donor, obtained from the stem cell graft. All receptors derive from a human donor who donated a stem cell graft to a child with acute lymphoblastic leukemia.

V gene TRBV4-1 combines with J gene TRBJ2-3; TRBD2 is a possible D gene (5 bases). Germline assignment: CDR1 MGHRA and CDR2 YSYEKL. Between the trimmed V and J ends, which lost 3 bases and 5 bases, there was a span of 12 bases. This CDR3 is 14 amino acids long. The CDR3 is CASSHPGRGDTQYF. The CDR3 coding sequence is TGCGCCAGCAGCCACCCGGGTCGGGGAGATACGCAGTATTTT.

This clonotype was observed a handful of times. The genes are TRBV27 and TRBJ1-6; TRBD1 might be the D (5 bases). Between the trimmed V and J ends, which lost 2 bases and 10 bases, there was a span of 12 bases. Germline-derived CDR1 and CDR2 are MNHEY and SMNVEV (reference sequence). This CDR3 comprises 14 residues. The CDR3 spells CASSLIQGKSPLHF. CDR3 coding DNA: TGTGCCAGCAGTTTAATCCAGGGAAAGTCACCCCTCCACTTT.

The gene calls are TRBV20-1 and TRBJ2-1, with D hard to call. The germline CDR1 and CDR2 sequences are DFQATT and SNEGSKA (reference sequence). The V gene lost 0 bases and the J gene lost 8 bases, with 14 bases spanning the gap. The CDR3 extends over 14 amino acids. CDR3 in DNA: TGCAGTGCTAGAGAGTTAGGGTGGAACGATGAGCAGTTCTTC. This sequence encodes CSARELGWNDEQFF.

This clonotype was picked up a small number of times. The chain combines TRBV3-1 with TRBJ2-7, with 9 positions matching TRBD1. The CDR3 runs 15 residues. From germline, CDR1 is LGHDT and CDR2 YNNKEL (reference sequence). With V trimmed by 5 bases and J by 2 bases, 7 bases remained unmatched. DNA for the CDR3: TGTGCCAGCAGCTCGCTACAGGGGGCCGCCTACGAGCAGTACTTC. This gives the protein CASSSLQGAAYEQYF.

The chain carries TRBV12-3 or TRBV12-4 and TRBJ2-6; maybe TRBD2 (6 bases). The CDR3 totals 19 residues. The CDR3 nucleotides are TGTGCATCCAGTTTAGGAATCGTTTACGGGGGCTCTGGGGCCAACGTCCTGACTTTC. Translated, it gives CASSLGIVYGGSGANVLTF.

This chain joins TRBV4-2 and TRBJ2-6; 12 bases fit TRBD2. V was pared by 4 bases and J by 0 bases, with 7 bases of the junction left unmatched. The CDR3 is 19 residues long. Germline CDR1 is LGHNA and CDR2 is YNFKEQ. The CDR3 here is CASSPRLAGVGSGANVLTF. CDR3 sequence (DNA): TGTGCCAGCAGCCCCCGACTAGCGGGAGTGGGCTCTGGGGCCAACGTCCTGACTTTC.

In its sample, this clonotype was seen a few times. The chain employs TRBV6-1 and TRBJ2-7; D is tentatively TRBD1 or TRBD2 (5 bases each). CDR3 length: 13 residues. Per germline, CDR1 MNHNS and CDR2 SASEGT. The ends were cut back, 9 bases at V and 6 bases at J, with 18 bases in the middle. CDR3 nucleotides: TGTGCCAGTCGATCCCTCCGGGGCGGCGAGCAGTACTTC. It encodes CASRSLRGGEQYF.

The V and J genes are TRBV5-6 and TRBJ2-5, with 7 bases fitting TRBD2. The CDR3 is made up of 14 amino acids. Germline trimming cut 3 bases from V and 4 bases from J; bases unmatched to any gene: 6. Germline V gives CDR1 SGHDT, CDR2 YYEEEE. The CDR3 DNA is TGTGCCAGCAGCTCTGGACTAGTTAGAGAGACCCAGTACTTC. This encodes CASSSGLVRETQYF.

The rearrangement uses TRBV6-5 and TRBJ2-5; 8 bases are shared with TRBD2. In germline, CDR1 is MNHEY, CDR2 SVGAGI. V shed 0 bases, J shed 0 bases, and the junction held 6 bases outside the gene matches. CDR3 length equals 17 residues. In nucleotides, the CDR3 is TGTGCCAGCAGTTACTCCGGGGGGGCATGGTACCAAGAGACCCAGTACTTC. Translated: CASSYSGGAWYQETQYF.

The chain links TRBV12-3 or TRBV12-4 to TRBJ2-7; the match to TRBD2 covers 7 bases. CDR3 size: 13 residues. With V trimmed by 7 bases and J by 4 bases, 7 bases remained unmatched. The CDR3 DNA sequence: TGTGCCAGCACCCGGGGAGGGGTTTACGAGCAGTACTTC. As protein: CASTRGGVYEQYF.

This clonotype was counted a few times. CDR3 region: CSVVGAGFSYEQYF. The CDR3 bases are TGCAGCGTTGTCGGGGCTGGGTTCTCCTACGAGCAGTACTTC. The chain employs TRBV29-1 and TRBJ2-7; D tentatively fits TRBD1 or TRBD2 (5 bases each). The germline V and J ends were trimmed by 4 bases and 0 bases, with 13 bases remaining between them. The V gene's germline CDR1 is SQVTM and CDR2 ANQGSEA. This CDR3 contains 14 residues.

V and J are TRBV12-3 or TRBV12-4 and TRBJ2-7; tentative D call: TRBD1 (5 bases). This CDR3 spans 15 amino acids. The V end lost 2 bases, the J end lost 3 bases, and 14 bases lay between the germline ends. The CDR3 here is CASSLKGNPSYEQYF. The DNA of the CDR3 is TGTGCCAGCAGTTTAAAGGGGAATCCCAGCTACGAGCAGTACTTC.

The chain carries TRBV11-1 and TRBJ2-7, with a possible D match to TRBD2 (6 bases). Deletions cut 4 bases from V and 5 bases from J, with 33 bases between. The CDR3 has 20 amino acids. The V gene's germline CDR1 is SGHAT and CDR2 FQDESV (reference sequence). Written as DNA, the CDR3 is TGTGCCAGCAGCTCCCCCCGGGGGTCAGCCTACCCGAGGACATCCCACGAGCAGTACTTC. Its protein product is CASSSPRGSAYPRTSHEQYF.

This clonotype occurred a few times. J is TRBJ2-5 and V is TRBV7-6; TRBD2 is a possible D gene (6 bases). Germline V gene sequence: CDR1 SGHVS, CDR2 FNYEAQ. This CDR3 has 15 amino acids. V lost 2 bases and J lost 4, with 14 bases in between. The CDR3 sequence is CASSLSGVRGETQYF. DNA for the CDR3: TGTGCCAGCAGCTTATCGGGGGTGAGAGGAGAGACCCAGTACTTC.

In this sample, this clonotype turned up a few times. The chain uses TRBV19 and TRBJ2-7, with 7 bases that match TRBD2. CDR1 and CDR2 from the germline V gene are LNHDA and SQIVND (reference sequence). This CDR3 comprises 14 residues. The V segment lost 5 bases and the J segment 3 bases; nucleotides outside the gene matches: 7. CDR3 region: CASSGGSPFYEQYF. DNA of the CDR3: TGTGCCAGTAGTGGCGGGAGTCCCTTCTACGAGCAGTACTTC.

A few counts support this clonotype. The chain couples TRBV20-1 to TRBJ1-5; D gene uncertain. Germline CDR1 DFQATT, CDR2 SNEGSKA (reference sequence). V was clipped by 6 bases and J by 3 bases, with 15 bases between them. This CDR3 is 14 amino acids long. CDR3 nucleotide sequence: TGCAGTGCCAAATCCCCACAGAACAATCAGCCCCAGCATTTT. This gives the protein CSAKSPQNNQPQHF.

This chain connects TRBV6-2 or TRBV6-3 to TRBJ2-7; 7 bases fit TRBD1. The J segment lost 0 bases and the V segment lost 6 bases, leaving 5 bases of the junction unmatched. Germline-derived CDR1 and CDR2 are MNHEY and SVGEGT. CDR3 length: 14 amino acids. As DNA, the CDR3 is TGTGCCAGCAGCCAGGGGGTTTACTCCTACGAGCAGTACTTC. Translated: CASSQGVYSYEQYF.

The chain carries TRBV5-4 and TRBJ2-5; D call uncertain. V lost 4 bases and J 2 bases, leaving 9 bases between the germline ends. Germline CDR1 reads SGHNT; CDR2 reads YYREEE (reference sequence). The CDR3 has 13 residues. The CDR3 reads CASSGTHQETQYF. As DNA, the CDR3 is TGTGCCAGCAGCGGAACACATCAAGAGACCCAGTACTTC. The full variable domain, rest sourced from reference TRBV5-4 and TRBJ2-5, is ETGVTQSPTHLIKTRGQQVTLRCSSQSGHNTVSWYQQALGQGPQFIFQYYREEENGRGNFPPRFSGLQFPNYSSELNVNALELDDSALYLCASSGTHQETQYFGPGTRLLVL.

This clonotype was seen a handful of times. This sequence joins TRBV20-1 and TRBJ1-1; D unresolved. The CDR3 totals 15 residues. Germline CDR1 and CDR2: DFQATT and SNEGSKA (reference sequence). The ends were cut back, 0 bases at V and 5 bases at J, with 16 bases in the middle. The CDR3: CSAREVGSLRTEAFF. In DNA, the CDR3 is TGCAGTGCTAGAGAGGTTGGCAGCCTTCGGACTGAAGCTTTCTTT.

This clonotype was counted between two and nine times. At one end, the junction sequence differs from germline, possibly due to a read error. The rearrangement joins TRBV25-1 to TRBJ2-5; D remains unclear. Germline CDR1 MGHDK, CDR2 SYGVNS. CDR3 length: 11 residues. CDR3 amino acids: CASSEYPQLRF. CDR3 in DNA: TGTGCCAGCAGTGAATATCCCCAACTCCGTTTC.

The V call is TRBV30, the J call TRBJ2-1; 8 bases fit TRBD2. This CDR3 contains 15 residues. Germline values: CDR1 GTSNPN, CDR2 SVGIG (reference sequence). V lost 4 bases and J lost 5; bases outside the gene matches: 10. The CDR3 spells CAWNPEAGGNNEQFF. The DNA of the CDR3 is TGTGCCTGGAACCCTGAGGCGGGAGGTAACAATGAGCAGTTCTTC.

The chain links TRBV2 to TRBJ2-5; 9 bases match TRBD2. J was trimmed by 1 base and V by 7 bases; bases with no gene match: 7. In germline, CDR1 is SNHLY, CDR2 FYNNEI. This CDR3 is built from 15 residues. CDR3 protein: CASIETSGIQETQYF. CDR3 coding DNA: TGTGCCAGCATTGAGACTAGCGGTATCCAAGAGACCCAGTACTTC.